This T cell receptor (beta chain) appears in the sequencing data of a study of blood T cell repertoires in COVID-19. Study at large: COVID-19 samples from acute and convalescent phases originated in the United States, Italy and Spain. Sources were T cells, B-cell-depleted T cells, or PBMCs; the material itself was cDNA or gDNA.

Authors' methods: Amplifying reference gene primers gave estimates of nucleated cell counts. Data came from immunoSEQ multiplex PCR; TCRdb stores just in-frame clones and leaves some out. That table supplies the V and J calls and clone size; D and trimming were determined from the DNA. The sample shows 110,000 or so clones, about nine tenths of them seen only once. CDR1 is MNHEY, CDR2 SVGAGI, per germline. CDR3 length: 16 residues. With 0 bases clipped from V and 2 bases from J, the junction kept 1 base outside the gene matches. V gene TRBV6-5 combines with J gene TRBJ2-1, with 10 nucleotides matching TRBD1. The TCR sequence derives from a human donor in a cohort sampled during active COVID-19. Sequencing was carried out using peripheral blood. The CDR3 coding sequence is TGTGCCAGCAGTTACTCGGACAGGGGGGCCTACAATGAGCAGTTCTTC. This encodes CASSYSDRGAYNEQFF.